The T cell receptor (beta chain) described here comes from a study of T-cell reconstitution after alpha-beta-depleted transplantation in children. This clonotype was recorded many times. The V segment lost 5 bases and the J segment 5 bases; nucleotides outside the gene matches: 6. CDR3 size: 14 residues. CDR1 is SGHVS and CDR2 is FQNEAQ in the germline V gene. Preparation of the TCRbeta library was carried out with unique molecular identifiers. TCRdb re-called the PCR reads through MiXCR, storing one row per CDR3 protein. This sample carries 210,000 or so distinct CDR3 sequences, approximately 10% of them seen once, and the ten largest clones take approximately 5.9%.

This receptor was obtained from a human donor who donated a stem cell graft to a child with acute lymphoblastic leukemia. The J gene is TRBJ1-1, the V gene TRBV7-8; 9 bases are shared with TRBD1. Sequencing used PBMCs from the stem cell graft donor, obtained from the stem cell graft. The CDR3 DNA sequence: TGTGCCAGCAGCCATACAGGGGGCGGGACTGAAGCTTTCTTT. This translates into CASSHTGGGTEAFF.